Sequencing of this TCR beta chain was carried out in a study of blood T cell repertoires in COVID-19. Assay: immunoSEQ multiplex PCR; the TCRdb copy retains only in-frame clones and omits some. The sample contains fewer than 200,000 clones, 84% of which appear only once. CDR3 length equals 13 residues. From germline, CDR1 is SQVTM and CDR2 ANQGSEA. Trimming stripped 4 bases from V and 3 bases from J, with 13 bases between. The sample taken for sequencing was peripheral blood. The sequence was obtained from a human donor in a cohort sampled during active COVID-19. This chain uses TRBV29-1 with TRBJ2-7; tentatively, D is TRBD1 (6 bases). CDR3 loop: CSVAQGQIYEQYF. CDR3 in DNA: TGCAGCGTTGCCCAAGGACAGATCTACGAGCAGTACTTC.